What follows are 31 T cell receptor beta chains derived from one specimen sequenced in a study of post-analysis software for immune sequencing data. The antigens of these receptors remain unknown. Carried by the TCR beta cDNA libraries were unique molecular identifiers. TCRdb fed the PCR reads into MiXCR, producing one record per CDR3 protein. The sample shows 450,000 or so distinct CDR3 sequences, around 40% of them seen only once. General study results and limits: Controls showed lower frequencies than patients for five TRBV segments, and TRBV5-6, TRBV5-1 and TRBV20-1 were among these.

Input material: blood. The receptors derive from a girl aged 10 to 17 with multiple sclerosis.

The chain combines TRBV7-3 with TRBJ2-1, with D uncertain. The CDR3 extends over 12 amino acids. Trimming stripped 3 bases from V and 10 bases from J, with 10 bases between. Germline CDR1 and CDR2: SGHTA and FQGTGA. The CDR3 DNA is TGTGCCAGCAGCTTTACCAATGCCGAGCAGTTCTTC. This sequence encodes CASSFTNAEQFF.

The chain links TRBV5-1 to TRBJ2-2; D might be TRBD2 (5 bases). V dropped 0 bases and J dropped 7 bases, with 10 bases sitting between them. The CDR3 has 14 amino acids. Germline V gives CDR1 SGHRS, CDR2 YFSETQ. For the CDR3, the DNA is TGCGCCAGCAGCTTGGAAGGACTCGACGGGGAGCTGTTTTTT. Amino acid sequence: CASSLEGLDGELFF. The variable domain in full, with the rest retrieved from reference TRBV5-1 and TRBJ2-2, is KAGVTQTPRYLIKTRGQQVTLSCSPISGHRSVSWYQQTPGQGLQFLFEYFSETQRNKGNFPGRFSGRQFSNSRSEMNVSTLELGDSALYLCASSLEGLDGELFFGEGSRLTVL.

The rearrangement links TRBV6-6 to TRBJ2-7, with TRBD1 identical over 10 bases. The CDR3 has 16 residues. V was clipped by 0 bases and J by 2 bases; unmatched bases: 4. The germline gives CDR1 MNHNY, CDR2 SVGAGI (reference sequence). The CDR3 spells CASSYSGQGNTYEQYF. The CDR3 DNA is TGTGCCAGCAGTTACTCGGGACAGGGGAACACCTACGAGCAGTACTTC.

This clonotype has only a few counts. The rearrangement uses TRBV27 and TRBJ2-7; no clear D. The CDR3 is made up of 13 amino acids. CDR1 and CDR2 from the germline V gene are MNHEY and SMNVEV (reference sequence). Trimming cost V 11 bases and J 2 bases, with 16 bases left between them. The CDR3 DNA follows: TGTGCCTCAAAGACGCCTCCTGCCTACGAGCAGTACTTC. The encoded protein is CASKTPPAYEQYF.

V and J are TRBV7-6 and TRBJ1-5, with 9 bases aligning to TRBD1. The CDR3 is 13 amino acids. Germline-derived CDR1 and CDR2 are SGHVS and FNYEAQ. Trimming cost V 5 bases and J 6 bases; bases outside gene matches: 2. This CDR3 reads CASSQQGAQPQHF. CDR3 nucleotides: TGTGCCAGCAGCCAACAGGGGGCTCAGCCCCAGCATTTT.

This sequence joins TRBV20-1 and TRBJ2-1, with 11 bases aligning to TRBD2. The ends lost 7 bases at V and 0 bases at J; junction bases unmatched: 5. The V gene's germline CDR1 is DFQATT and CDR2 SNEGSKA (reference sequence). The CDR3 is made up of 15 amino acids. Here the CDR3 reads CSVPSGGSSYNEQFF. The DNA of the CDR3 is TGCAGTGTCCCTAGCGGGGGGAGCTCCTACAATGAGCAGTTCTTC.

In its sample, this clonotype was seen a few times. V and J are TRBV24-1 and TRBJ2-1; D is uncertain. The ends were cut back, 6 bases at V and 0 bases at J, with 8 bases in the middle. The germline V gene has CDR1 KGHDR and CDR2 SFDVKD. This CDR3 comprises 14 residues. The CDR3 spells CATSRKSSYNEQFF. The CDR3 region has the DNA TGTGCCACCAGTAGGAAGAGCTCCTACAATGAGCAGTTCTTC.

The chain joins TRBV29-1 to TRBJ2-1, with D unclear. Germline CDR1 reads SQVTM; CDR2 reads ANQGSEA. The CDR3 is made up of 14 amino acids. The V and J ends lost 3 bases and 1 base respectively, with 10 bases between them. The DNA for the CDR3 is TGCAGCGTTGAGGACCGACTTTCCTACAATGAGCAGTTCTTC. Encoded protein: CSVEDRLSYNEQFF.

The chain links TRBV20-1 to TRBJ2-1; 10 bases map to TRBD2. Germline V gives CDR1 DFQATT, CDR2 SNEGSKA (reference sequence). This CDR3 is built from 11 residues. V lost 6 bases to trimming and J lost 15 bases; unmatched junction nucleotides: 8. The CDR3 region has the DNA TGCAGTGCACACTTCGGGACTAGCGTGTTCTTC. Its protein is CSAHFGTSVFF.

The count of this clonotype is one. The rearrangement links TRBV7-2 to TRBJ2-1; TRBD1 aligns across 8 bases. V gave up 3 bases and J gave up 7 bases; unmatched junction bases: 5. The CDR3 has 14 amino acids. Per germline, CDR1 SGHTA and CDR2 FQGNSA. CDR3 nucleotides: TGTGCCAGCAGCTTCTCTACAGGGGGGAATGAGCAGTTCTTC. Translation: CASSFSTGGNEQFF.

The chain couples TRBV20-1 to TRBJ2-4, with D possibly being TRBD2 (6 bases). CDR3 length equals 15 residues. From germline, CDR1 is DFQATT and CDR2 SNEGSKA (reference sequence). V was clipped by 0 bases and J by 6 bases, with 15 bases between them. CDR3 in amino acids: CSARDQIRGGNIQYF. CDR3 bases: TGCAGTGCTAGAGATCAGATAAGGGGAGGAAACATTCAGTACTTC.

The CDR3, as DNA: TGCGCCAGCAGCTTGCAGCCGGGCCGGGTGACCCAGTACTTC. Translating gives CASSLQPGRVTQYF. V is TRBV5-1 and J is TRBJ2-5; D gene uncertain. Trimming took off 1 base at V and 7 bases at J, with 14 bases between the two ends. Germline V gene lookup returns CDR1 SGHRS and CDR2 YFSETQ. CDR3 length equals 14 residues.

This clonotype has a single count. The V call is TRBV14, the J call TRBJ2-5, with 10 bases matching TRBD2. Germline V gives CDR1 SGHDN, CDR2 FVKESK. This CDR3 is built from 15 residues. Losses at the gene ends were 2 bases for V and 11 bases for J; bases not matched to a gene: 11. Written as DNA, the CDR3 is TGTGCCAGCAGCCAACTAGCGGGAGTTACGGGGGAGCAGTACTTC. Amino acid sequence: CASSQLAGVTGEQYF.

The V call is TRBV18, the J call TRBJ2-4; 10 nucleotides agree with TRBD2. The J call may be wrong; the DNA end is better matched by TRBJ2-7. Per germline, CDR1 KGHSH and CDR2 LQKENI. The CDR3 is made up of 16 amino acids. The CDR3 loop reads CASSPTSGDYSYEQYF. CDR3 coding DNA: TGTGCCAGCTCGCCTACTAGCGGGGACTACTCCTACGAGCAGTACTTC.

This chain's CDR3 is CSADGTSETQYF. DNA of the CDR3: TGCAGTGCCGACGGGACCTCAGAGACCCAGTACTTC. The J gene is TRBJ2-5, the V gene TRBV20-1, with D perhaps given as TRBD1 or TRBD2 (5 bases each). The CDR3 covers 12 residues. CDR1 is DFQATT, CDR2 SNEGSKA, per germline (reference sequence). V lost 6 bases and J 4 bases, leaving 12 bases between the germline ends.

The chain joins TRBV7-2 to TRBJ2-4; 12 bases agree with TRBD2. CDR1 SGHTA and CDR2 FQGNSA come from the germline V gene. The trim removed 1 base at V and 13 bases at J, leaving 14 bases unmatched. The CDR3 consists of 17 residues. The CDR3 DNA reads TGTGCCAGCAGCTTAGACTTCCTTGGACTAGCGGGACTTGAGCAGTACTTC. It translates to CASSLDFLGLAGLEQYF.

This clonotype has just a few counts. The rearrangement links TRBV7-2 to TRBJ2-3; D perhaps matches TRBD1 (5 bases). The germline CDR1 and CDR2 sequences are SGHTA and FQGNSA. CDR3 length: 15 amino acids. V was clipped by 7 bases and J by 1 base, with 15 bases between them. CDR3 nucleotides: TGTGCCAGCACTGAAGCAGGGTACCGCACAGATACGCAGTATTTT. Translated: CASTEAGYRTDTQYF.

Details on this clonotype: At one boundary the junction diverges from the germline segment, which might be a read error. The rearrangement links TRBV4-1 to TRBJ2-1; TRBD1 aligns across 10 bases. CDR3 length: 13 amino acids. In germline, CDR1 is MGHRA, CDR2 YSYEKL. For the CDR3, the DNA is TGCGCCAGCAGCTTTACCGGGACAGGGGAGCGGTTCTTC. It encodes CASSFTGTGERFF.

The chain links TRBV15 to TRBJ1-3; D uncertain. The V end lost 0 bases, the J end lost 0 bases, and 9 bases lay between the germline ends. CDR1 LNHNV and CDR2 YYDKDF come from the germline V gene (reference sequence). The CDR3 runs 16 residues. The CDR3 loop is CATSRDLSSSGNTIYF. DNA of the CDR3: TGTGCCACCAGCAGAGATTTGTCGAGCTCTGGAAACACCATATATTTT.

A word on this clonotype: Sequence at one end of the junction differs from germline and may be a read error. The gene calls are TRBV5-1 and TRBJ2-5, with D perhaps TRBD2 (5 bases). The germline gives CDR1 SGHRS, CDR2 YFSETQ. This CDR3 spans 16 amino acids. The CDR3 is CASSLGLVKMGETRYF. The CDR3 DNA sequence: TGCGCCAGCAGCTTGGGATTGGTCAAAATGGGAGAGACCCGGTACTTC.

The chain has TRBV7-3 and TRBJ2-3; D is perhaps TRBD1 or TRBD2 (5 bases each). Trimming cost V 5 bases and J 4 bases, with 16 bases left between them. The CDR3 spans 15 residues. Germline lookup yields CDR1 SGHTA and CDR2 FQGTGA. The CDR3 sequence: CASSLPIGAADTQYF. The CDR3 DNA is TGTGCCAGCAGCCTCCCGATCGGGGCGGCAGATACGCAGTATTTT.

This clonotype occurred once. This may be a read error, as it is one base from a much larger clone. The V call is TRBV10-3, the J call TRBJ2-1, with 7 bases that match TRBD2. The CDR3 length is 12 residues. The germline gives CDR1 ENHRY, CDR2 SYGVKD. The V gene end was trimmed by 10 bases and the J gene end by 8 bases; junction bases not matched to a gene: 8. CDR3 region: CATKKREDEQFF. CDR3 sequence (DNA): TGTGCCACAAAGAAGCGGGAAGATGAGCAGTTCTTC.

V gene TRBV25-1 combines with J gene TRBJ1-4, with 8 bases identical to TRBD1. V shed 4 bases and J 4 bases; nucleotides not matched to a gene: 17. This CDR3 has 19 amino acids. The germline CDR1 and CDR2 sequences are MGHDK and SYGVNS. The CDR3 nucleotides are TGTGCCAGCAGTGGTCCCCGGGACAGGAAAGAGGTCCTTAATGAAAAACTGTTTTTT. Protein: CASSGPRDRKEVLNEKLFF. Supplemented by reference TRBV25-1 and TRBJ1-4, the full variable domain reads EADIYQTPRYLVIGTGKKITLECSQTMGHDKMYWYQQDPGMELHLIHYSYGVNSTEKGDLSSESTVSRIRTEHFPLTLESARPSHTSQYLCASSGPRDRKEVLNEKLFFGSGTQLSVL.

This clonotype was seen a few times. The gene calls are TRBV7-3 and TRBJ2-5, with TRBD1 matching over 12 bases. The V segment lost 1 base and the J segment 2 bases; nucleotides outside the gene matches: 8. Germline CDR1 and CDR2: SGHTA and FQGTGA. The CDR3 totals 18 residues. This CDR3 reads CASSLNLGTGGVQETQYF. CDR3 in DNA: TGTGCCAGCAGCTTAAACTTAGGGACAGGGGGCGTTCAAGAGACCCAGTACTTC.

The chain uses TRBV7-2 and TRBJ1-1; the D gene is possibly TRBD1 (6 bases). In germline, CDR1 is SGHTA, CDR2 FQGNSA. V lost 3 bases, J lost 1 base, and 12 bases lay in between. The CDR3 consists of 15 residues. CDR3 bases: TGTGCCAGCAGCTTCGACAGGTCTTGGAACACTGAAGCTTTCTTT. Translation gives CASSFDRSWNTEAFF.

The chain combines TRBV29-1 with TRBJ1-2, with D possibly TRBD1 on 6 matching bases. Germline CDR1 reads SQVTM; CDR2 reads ANQGSEA. The CDR3 runs to 12 residues. V shed 3 bases and J shed 7 bases, with 12 bases lying between them. The CDR3, as DNA: TGCAGCGTTGATTTGGGGGCAGGTGGCTACACCTTC. Amino acids: CSVDLGAGGYTF.

The V gene is TRBV29-1, the J gene TRBJ2-1; tentatively, D is TRBD1 or TRBD2 (6 bases each). Trimming left V 7 bases short and J 3 bases short, with 16 bases between. This CDR3 is built from 14 residues. CDR1 and CDR2 from the germline V gene are SQVTM and ANQGSEA. The CDR3 sequence is CSAGGAGYYNEQFF. Written as DNA, the CDR3 is TGCAGCGCTGGGGGCGCGGGGTACTACAATGAGCAGTTCTTC.

The chain uses TRBV7-9 and TRBJ2-7, with D uncertain. The CDR3 is 13 residues long. The germline CDR1 and CDR2 sequences are SEHNR and FQNEAQ (reference sequence). Trimming stripped 3 bases from V and 2 bases from J, with 8 bases between. DNA for the CDR3: TGTGCCAGCAGCTTTCACCCCCCCTACGAGCAGTACTTC. Protein sequence: CASSFHPPYEQYF.

The chain links TRBV5-1 to TRBJ2-7; 9 positions agree with TRBD2. Germline V CDR1 and CDR2: SGHRS, YFSETQ. V lost 4 bases to trimming and J lost 5 bases; unmatched junction nucleotides: 7. The CDR3 is 14 residues long. The CDR3 is CASSQREVSDEQYF. DNA of the CDR3: TGCGCCAGCAGCCAGCGGGAGGTTTCTGACGAGCAGTACTTC.

This sequence joins TRBV4-1 and TRBJ1-5; D gene uncertain. The CDR3 has 15 amino acids. V was shortened by 1 base and J by 0 bases, with 7 bases between the two germline ends. Germline V gives CDR1 MGHRA, CDR2 YSYEKL. The CDR3 DNA follows: TGCGCCAGCAGCCAAGGGCCTTATAGCAATCAGCCCCAGCATTTT. It encodes CASSQGPYSNQPQHF.

V usage is TRBV28 and J usage is TRBJ2-1, with 11 nucleotides matching TRBD2. The V and J ends lost 1 base and 6 bases, in that order; junction bases with no gene match: 5. The germline V gene has CDR1 MDHEN and CDR2 SYDVKM. There are 16 residues in the CDR3. CDR3 nucleotides: TGTGCCAGCAGTTTATTAGGACTAGCGGGTATCAATGAGCAGTTCTTC. Its protein is CASSLLGLAGINEQFF.